One and the same sample provided the 15 T cell receptor beta chains below, sequenced in a study of patients and donors after allogeneic stem cell transplantation. MiXCR, applied by TCRdb to the RT-PCR reads, yields one record per CDR3 protein. The top ten hold roughly 7.2% of the sample, which has over 350,000 distinct CDR3 sequences, around 16% seen once. Source material: blood, either unsorted or a sorted T cell fraction (not recorded which). The receptors stem from a human donor who was either an allogeneic HSCT recipient or a stem cell or donor lymphocyte infusion donor (not recorded which). It is not recorded whose cells these are; they may come from a transplant donor.

The chain uses TRBV6-1 and TRBJ2-1; 9 bases fit TRBD2. After removal of 3 bases from V and 7 bases from J, the junction contained 7 bases not matched to a gene. CDR1 and CDR2 (germline): MNHNS, SASEGT. The CDR3 consists of 15 residues. The CDR3 reads CASSDLAGAPNEQFF. CDR3 DNA sequence: TGTGCCAGCAGTGATTTAGCGGGAGCCCCTAATGAGCAGTTCTTC.

This clonotype was observed a handful of times. CDR3: CASSAPGTEQFF. The CDR3 region has the DNA TGTGCCAGCAGCGCCCCCGGGACAGAGCAGTTCTTC. The gene calls are TRBV7-6 and TRBJ2-1; TRBD1 might be the D (6 bases). The V gene lost 5 bases and the J gene lost 10 bases, with 12 bases spanning the gap. Germline values: CDR1 SGHVS, CDR2 FNYEAQ. The length of the CDR3 is 12 residues.

The V call is TRBV29-1, the J call TRBJ1-2; D is unresolved. The CDR3 totals 13 residues. V was shortened by 4 bases and J by 4 bases, with 13 bases between the two germline ends. The germline CDR1 and CDR2 sequences are SQVTM and ANQGSEA. The CDR3: CSVGVGALYGYTF. For the CDR3, the DNA is TGCAGCGTTGGGGTGGGCGCGCTCTATGGCTACACCTTC. Using reference TRBV29-1 and TRBJ1-2 for the parts outside the CDR3, the full variable domain is SAVISQKPSRDICQRGTSLTIQCQVDSQVTMMFWYRQQPGQSLTLIATANQGSEATYESGFVIDKFPISRPNLTFSTLTVSNMSPEDSSIYLCSVGVGALYGYTFGSGTRLTVV.

As concerns this clonotype: A much larger clone lies one base from this, so it may be a read error. The V and J genes are TRBV7-3 and TRBJ2-2; 7 nucleotides match TRBD1. Per germline, CDR1 SGHTA and CDR2 FQGTGA. CDR3 length: 16 amino acids. DNA for the CDR3: TGTGCCAGCAGCCATCGAGGGACAGAGAACACCGGGGAGCCGTTTTTT. Amino acids: CASSHRGTENTGEPFF.

In its sample, this clonotype was seen a few times. This chain links TRBV6-6 with TRBJ1-1; D not resolved. Germline V gene sequence: CDR1 MNHNY, CDR2 SVGAGI (reference sequence). CDR3 length equals 13 residues. V was cut by 10 bases and J by 0 bases, with 12 bases left in between. CDR3 region: CATKQALNTEAFF. DNA for the CDR3: TGTGCCACAAAGCAGGCCTTGAACACTGAAGCTTTCTTT.

The CDR3 coding sequence is TGTGCCAGCAGCTTCCCGACAGGGTCCTATGGCTACACCTTC. Translation gives CASSFPTGSYGYTF. This chain links TRBV7-2 with TRBJ1-2; 7 bases map to TRBD1. V shed 3 bases and J 4 bases; nucleotides not matched to a gene: 5. Germline V gives CDR1 SGHTA, CDR2 FQGNSA. This CDR3 comprises 14 residues.

The CDR3 spells CASSRQEETQYF. The CDR3 region has the DNA TGTGCCAGCAGTCGGCAAGAGGAGACCCAGTACTTC. The chain couples TRBV2 to TRBJ2-5, with D unclear. The CDR3 is 12 residues long. V was cut by 5 bases and J by 5 bases, with 9 bases left in between. CDR1 is SNHLY, CDR2 FYNNEI, per germline.

This clonotype was picked up a small number of times. The chain has TRBV12-3 or TRBV12-4 and TRBJ1-5; the D is unclear. The V gene lost 3 bases and the J gene lost 3 bases, with 6 bases spanning the gap. The CDR3 extends over 13 amino acids. CDR3 region: CASSFLLNQPQHF. The CDR3 nucleotides read TGTGCCAGCAGTTTCCTCCTCAATCAGCCCCAGCATTTT.

This clonotype was picked up a small number of times. The rearrangement uses TRBV30 and TRBJ2-1, with 7 bases aligning to TRBD1. Trimming removed 2 bases from V and 8 bases from J; junction bases left unmatched: 3. Germline CDR1 is GTSNPN and CDR2 is SVGIG (reference sequence). This CDR3 is built from 12 residues. CDR3 DNA sequence: TGTGCCTGGAGTATAACAGGGGATGAGCAGTTCTTC. Translated: CAWSITGDEQFF. Full variable domain (rest looked up from reference TRBV30 and TRBJ2-1): SQTIHQWPATLVQPVGSPLSLECTVEGTSNPNLYWYRQAAGRGLQLLFYSVGIGQISSEVPQNLSASRPQDRQFILSSKKLLLSDSGFYLCAWSITGDEQFFGPGTRLTVL.

This clonotype was counted ten times or more. The chain employs TRBV29-1 and TRBJ1-3, with D uncertain. Trimming cost V 1 base and J 1 base, with 14 bases left between them. Germline CDR1 SQVTM, CDR2 ANQGSEA. The CDR3 runs 16 residues. In DNA, the CDR3 is TGCAGCGTTGAAGGGGAGGGAACTAGATCTGGAAACACCATATATTTT. Translated: CSVEGEGTRSGNTIYF.

The gene calls are TRBV4-1 and TRBJ2-1; 8 bases align to TRBD1. The V and J ends lost 4 bases and 16 bases, in that order; junction bases with no gene match: 24. CDR1 MGHRA and CDR2 YSYEKL come from the germline V gene. The CDR3 has 17 amino acids. The CDR3 bases are TGCGCCAGCAGCCGGGGGACAGGCTTGATCCAGAATGATAAACCTTTCTTC. Protein: CASSRGTGLIQNDKPFF.

V is TRBV12-3 or TRBV12-4 and J is TRBJ2-7; unclear D gene. There are 13 residues in the CDR3. The V and J ends lost 5 bases and 0 bases respectively, with 8 bases between them. The CDR3 coding sequence is TGTGCCAGCAGTACCGGGTCCTCCTACGAGCAGTACTTC. The encoded protein is CASSTGSSYEQYF.

This clonotype has a handful of counts. The chain links TRBV7-2 to TRBJ2-1, with TRBD2 matching 11 bases. There are 15 residues in the CDR3. CDR1 and CDR2 from the germline V gene are SGHTA and FQGNSA. Losses at the gene ends were 4 bases for V and 6 bases for J; bases not matched to a gene: 5. CDR3 nucleotides: TGTGCCAGCAGCTCCGGGACTAGCGGACCCAATGAGCAGTTCTTC. It specifies CASSSGTSGPNEQFF.

The CDR3 DNA follows: TGTGCCAGTAGTATACGGGGAGGTCGCGGGAGCACTGAAGCTTTCTTT. Its protein is CASSIRGGRGSTEAFF. The V gene is TRBV19, the J gene TRBJ1-1; no clear D. CDR1 and CDR2 (germline): LNHDA, SQIVND (reference sequence). Deletions cut 2 bases from V and 4 bases from J, with 17 bases between. The CDR3 consists of 16 residues.

This clonotype was detected only a few times. The chain combines TRBV5-1 with TRBJ2-1; D tentatively fits TRBD1 or TRBD2 (5 bases each). This CDR3 has 15 residues. The germline gives CDR1 SGHRS, CDR2 YFSETQ. V gave up 5 bases and J gave up 8 bases, with 20 bases separating them. CDR3 sequence (DNA): TGCGCCAGCAGACAGAATTGGGACGTGGGCTATGAGCAGTTCTTC. Protein sequence: CASRQNWDVGYEQFF. Filled out from reference TRBV5-1 and TRBJ2-1, the complete variable domain reads KAGVTQTPRYLIKTRGQQVTLSCSPISGHRSVSWYQQTPGQGLQFLFEYFSETQRNKGNFPGRFSGRQFSNSRSEMNVSTLELGDSALYLCASRQNWDVGYEQFFGPGTRLTVL.